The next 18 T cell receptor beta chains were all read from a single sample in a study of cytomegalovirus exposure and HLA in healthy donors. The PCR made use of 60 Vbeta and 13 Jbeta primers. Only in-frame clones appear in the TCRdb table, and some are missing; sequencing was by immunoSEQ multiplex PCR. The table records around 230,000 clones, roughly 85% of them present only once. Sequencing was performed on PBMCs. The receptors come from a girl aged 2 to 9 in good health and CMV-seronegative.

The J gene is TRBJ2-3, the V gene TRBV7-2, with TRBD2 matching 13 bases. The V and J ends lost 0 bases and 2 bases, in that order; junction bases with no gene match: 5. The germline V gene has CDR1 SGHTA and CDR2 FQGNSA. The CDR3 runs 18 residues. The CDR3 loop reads CASSLAKGLAGSTDTQYF. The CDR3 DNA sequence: TGTGCCAGCAGCTTAGCGAAGGGACTAGCGGGGTCCACAGATACGCAGTATTTT.

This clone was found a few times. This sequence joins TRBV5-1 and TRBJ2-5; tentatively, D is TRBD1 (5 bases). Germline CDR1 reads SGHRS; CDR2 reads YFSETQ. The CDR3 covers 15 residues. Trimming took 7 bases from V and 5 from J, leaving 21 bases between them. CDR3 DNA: TGCGCCAGCCATCCCTCTCAGGGAAAAGGGGAGACCCAGTACTTC. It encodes CASHPSQGKGETQYF.

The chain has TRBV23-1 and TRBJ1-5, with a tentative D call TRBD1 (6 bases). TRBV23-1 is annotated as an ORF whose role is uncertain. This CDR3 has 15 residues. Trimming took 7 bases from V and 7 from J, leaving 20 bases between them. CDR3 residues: CASMRTQRDNQPQHF. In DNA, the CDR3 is TGCGCCAGCATGCGAACACAGCGGGACAACCAGCCCCAGCATTTT.

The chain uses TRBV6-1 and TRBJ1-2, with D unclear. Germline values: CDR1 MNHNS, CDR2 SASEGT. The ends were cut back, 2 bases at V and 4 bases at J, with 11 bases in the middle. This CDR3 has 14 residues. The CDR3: CASSEMAAAYGYTF. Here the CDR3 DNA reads TGTGCCAGCAGTGAAATGGCCGCGGCCTATGGCTACACCTTC.

The CDR3 nucleotides read TGCGCCAGCAGCCAAGTTGTTCGTTTGACCCAGTACTTC. Protein product: CASSQVVRLTQYF. The rearrangement joins TRBV4-1 to TRBJ2-5; D not resolved. The CDR3 sequence is 13 residues long. CDR1 and CDR2 from the germline V gene are MGHRA and YSYEKL. Trimming pared 1 base from V and 7 bases from J, leaving 10 bases between.

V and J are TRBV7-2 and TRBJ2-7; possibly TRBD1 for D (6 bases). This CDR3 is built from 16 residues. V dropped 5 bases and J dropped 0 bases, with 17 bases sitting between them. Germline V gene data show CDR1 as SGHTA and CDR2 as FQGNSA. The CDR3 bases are TGTGCCAGCAGCCCAGTCCAGGGGAAGTCCTCCTACGAGCAGTACTTC. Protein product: CASSPVQGKSSYEQYF. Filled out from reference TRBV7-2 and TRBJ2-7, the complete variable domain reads GAGVSQSPSNKVTEKGKDVELRCDPISGHTALYWYRQSLGQGLEFLIYFQGNSAPDKSGLPSDRFSAERTGGSVSTLTIQRTQQEDSAVYLCASSPVQGKSSYEQYFGPGTRLTVT.

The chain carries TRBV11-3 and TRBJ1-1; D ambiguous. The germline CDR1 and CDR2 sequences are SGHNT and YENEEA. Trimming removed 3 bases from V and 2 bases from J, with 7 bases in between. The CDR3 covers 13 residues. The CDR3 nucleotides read TGTGCCAGCAGCTTGCACGGTAACACTGAAGCTTTCTTT. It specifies CASSLHGNTEAFF. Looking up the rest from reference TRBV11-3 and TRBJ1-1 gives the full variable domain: EAGVVQSPRYKIIEKKQPVAFWCNPISGHNTLYWYLQNLGQGPELLIRYENEEAVDDSQLPKDRFSAERLKGVDSTLKIQPAELGDSAVYLCASSLHGNTEAFFGQGTRLTVV.

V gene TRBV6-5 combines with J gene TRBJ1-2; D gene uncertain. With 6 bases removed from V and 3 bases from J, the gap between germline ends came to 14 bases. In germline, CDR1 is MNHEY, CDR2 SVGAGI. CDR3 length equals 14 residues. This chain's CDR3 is CASSASWRHYGYTF. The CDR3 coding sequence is TGTGCCAGCAGCGCAAGCTGGCGGCACTATGGCTACACCTTC.

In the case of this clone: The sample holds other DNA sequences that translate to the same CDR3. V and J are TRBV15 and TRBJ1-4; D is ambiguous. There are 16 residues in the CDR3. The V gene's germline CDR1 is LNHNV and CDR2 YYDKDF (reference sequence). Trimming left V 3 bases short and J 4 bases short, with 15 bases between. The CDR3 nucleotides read TGTGCCACCAGCAGTCGTGGTGGAGGTAGTAATGAAAAACTGTTTTTT. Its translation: CATSSRGGGSNEKLFF.

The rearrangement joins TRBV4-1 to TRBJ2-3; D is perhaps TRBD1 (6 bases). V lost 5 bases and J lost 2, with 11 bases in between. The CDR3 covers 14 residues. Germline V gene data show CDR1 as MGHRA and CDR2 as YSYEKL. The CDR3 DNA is TGCGCCAGCAGCGCGACAGGAACCACAGATACGCAGTATTTT. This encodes CASSATGTTDTQYF.

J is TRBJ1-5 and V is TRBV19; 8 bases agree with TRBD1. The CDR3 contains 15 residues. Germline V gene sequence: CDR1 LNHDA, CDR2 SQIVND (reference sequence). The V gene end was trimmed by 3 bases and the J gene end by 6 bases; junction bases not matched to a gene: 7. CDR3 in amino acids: CASSMNRGSFQPQHF. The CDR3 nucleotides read TGTGCCAGTAGTATGAACAGGGGGTCCTTTCAGCCCCAGCATTTT. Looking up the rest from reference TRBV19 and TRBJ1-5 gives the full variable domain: DGGITQSPKYLFRKEGQNVTLSCEQNLNHDAMYWYRQDPGQGLRLIYYSQIVNDFQKGDIAEGYSVSREKKESFPLTVTSAQKNPTAFYLCASSMNRGSFQPQHFGDGTRLSIL.

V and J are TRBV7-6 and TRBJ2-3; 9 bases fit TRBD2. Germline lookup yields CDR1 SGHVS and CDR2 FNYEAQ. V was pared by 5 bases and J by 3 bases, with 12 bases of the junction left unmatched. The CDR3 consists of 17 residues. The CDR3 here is CASSAGKAGGWTDTQYF. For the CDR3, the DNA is TGTGCCAGCAGCGCAGGAAAAGCGGGGGGTTGGACAGATACGCAGTATTTT.

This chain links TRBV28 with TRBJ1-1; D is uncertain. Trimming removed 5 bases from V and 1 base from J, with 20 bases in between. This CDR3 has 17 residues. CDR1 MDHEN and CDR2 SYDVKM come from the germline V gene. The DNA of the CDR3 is TGTGCCAGCAGTCGAAGGTCCGTTCGGGAAGCGAACACTGAAGCTTTCTTT. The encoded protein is CASSRRSVREANTEAFF.

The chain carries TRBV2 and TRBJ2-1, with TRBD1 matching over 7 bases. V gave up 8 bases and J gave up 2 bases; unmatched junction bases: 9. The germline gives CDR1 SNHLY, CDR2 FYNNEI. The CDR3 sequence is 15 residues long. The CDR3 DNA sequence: TGTGCCAGCCAATTCACAGGGGCAGCCTACAATGAGCAGTTCTTC. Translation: CASQFTGAAYNEQFF.

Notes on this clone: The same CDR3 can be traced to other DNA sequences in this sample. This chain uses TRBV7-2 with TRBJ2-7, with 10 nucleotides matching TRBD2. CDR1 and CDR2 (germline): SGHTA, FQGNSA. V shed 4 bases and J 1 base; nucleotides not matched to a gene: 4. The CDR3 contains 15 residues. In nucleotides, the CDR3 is TGTGCCAGCAGCTCAAGGACTAGCGGATCCTACGAGCAGTACTTC. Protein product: CASSSRTSGSYEQYF.

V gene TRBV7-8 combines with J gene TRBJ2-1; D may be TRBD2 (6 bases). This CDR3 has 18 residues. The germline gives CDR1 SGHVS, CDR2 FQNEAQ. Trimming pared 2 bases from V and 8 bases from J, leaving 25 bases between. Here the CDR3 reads CASSLMRANSGIKDEQFF. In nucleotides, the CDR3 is TGTGCCAGCAGCTTAATGAGGGCAAATAGCGGAATAAAAGATGAGCAGTTCTTC.

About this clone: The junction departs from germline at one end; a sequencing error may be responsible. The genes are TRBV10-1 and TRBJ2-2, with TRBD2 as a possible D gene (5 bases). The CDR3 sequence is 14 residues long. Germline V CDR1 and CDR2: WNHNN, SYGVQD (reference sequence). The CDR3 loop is CASSRDGPTGELFF. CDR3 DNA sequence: TGCGCCAGCAGTCGCGACGGCCCCACCGGGGAGTTGTTTTTT.

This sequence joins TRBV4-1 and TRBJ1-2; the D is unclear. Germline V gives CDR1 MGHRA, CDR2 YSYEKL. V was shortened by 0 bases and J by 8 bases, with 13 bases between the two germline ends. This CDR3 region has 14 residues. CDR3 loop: CASSQESRAGGYTF. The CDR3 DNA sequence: TGCGCCAGCAGCCAAGAATCGCGGGCGGGAGGCTACACCTTC.